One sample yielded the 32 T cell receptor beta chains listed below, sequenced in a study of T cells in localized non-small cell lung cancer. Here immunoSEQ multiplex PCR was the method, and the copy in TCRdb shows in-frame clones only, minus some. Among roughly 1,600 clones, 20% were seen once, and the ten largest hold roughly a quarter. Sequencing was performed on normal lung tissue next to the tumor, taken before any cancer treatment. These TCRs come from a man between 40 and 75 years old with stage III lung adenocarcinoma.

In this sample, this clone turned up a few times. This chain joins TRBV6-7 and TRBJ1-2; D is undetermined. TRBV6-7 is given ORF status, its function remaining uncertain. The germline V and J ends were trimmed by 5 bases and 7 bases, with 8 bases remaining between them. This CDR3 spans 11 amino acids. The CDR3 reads CASSATVGYTF. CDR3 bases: TGTGCCAGCAGTGCGACTGTTGGCTACACCTTC.

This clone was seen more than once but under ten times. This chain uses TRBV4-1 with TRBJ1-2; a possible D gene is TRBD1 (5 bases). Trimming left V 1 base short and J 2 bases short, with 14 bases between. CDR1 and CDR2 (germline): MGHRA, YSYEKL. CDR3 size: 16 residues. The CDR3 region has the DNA TGCGCCAGCAGCCAAGCCCCCCAGGCAGGGAACTATGGCTACACCTTC. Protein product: CASSQAPQAGNYGYTF.

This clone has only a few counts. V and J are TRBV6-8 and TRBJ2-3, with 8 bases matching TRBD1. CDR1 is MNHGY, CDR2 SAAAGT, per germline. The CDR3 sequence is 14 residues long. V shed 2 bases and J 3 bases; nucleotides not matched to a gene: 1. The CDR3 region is CASSYGQGTDTQYF. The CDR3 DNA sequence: TGTGCCAGCAGTTACGGACAGGGAACAGATACGCAGTATTTT.

CDR3 protein: CASALGQGGTGELFF. As DNA, the CDR3 is TGTGCCAGTGCGCTCGGACAGGGGGGCACCGGGGAGCTGTTTTTT. V is TRBV19 and J is TRBJ2-2; 10 bases match TRBD1. The CDR3 totals 15 residues. V gave up 8 bases and J gave up 4 bases; unmatched junction bases: 7. Germline V gene sequence: CDR1 LNHDA, CDR2 SQIVND (reference sequence).

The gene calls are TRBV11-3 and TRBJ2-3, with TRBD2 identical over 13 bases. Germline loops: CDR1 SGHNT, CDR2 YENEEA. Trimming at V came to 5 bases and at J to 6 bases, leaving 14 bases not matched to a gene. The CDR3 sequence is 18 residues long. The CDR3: CASSPGLAGATFMDTQYF. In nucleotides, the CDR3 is TGTGCCAGCAGCCCCGGACTAGCGGGGGCAACTTTCATGGATACGCAGTATTTT.

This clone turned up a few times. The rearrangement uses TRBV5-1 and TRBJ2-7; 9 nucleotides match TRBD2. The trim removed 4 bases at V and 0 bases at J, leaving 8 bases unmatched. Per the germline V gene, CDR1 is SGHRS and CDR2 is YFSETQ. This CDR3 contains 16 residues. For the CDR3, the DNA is TGCGCCAGCAGCCCCTATAGCGGGGGCCTCTCCTACGAGCAGTACTTC. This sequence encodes CASSPYSGGLSYEQYF.

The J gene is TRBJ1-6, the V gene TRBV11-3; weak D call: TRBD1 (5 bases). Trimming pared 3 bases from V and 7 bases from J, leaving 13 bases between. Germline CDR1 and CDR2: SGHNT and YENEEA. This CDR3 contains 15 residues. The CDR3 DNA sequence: TGTGCCAGCAGCTTCCAGGGAACAGAAAATTCACCCCTCCACTTT. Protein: CASSFQGTENSPLHF.

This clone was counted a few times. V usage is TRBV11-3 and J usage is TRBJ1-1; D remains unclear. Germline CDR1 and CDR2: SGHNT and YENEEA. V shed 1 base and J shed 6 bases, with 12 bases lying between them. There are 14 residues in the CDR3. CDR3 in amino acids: CASSLGLAYPEAFF. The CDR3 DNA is TGTGCCAGCAGCTTAGGTTTGGCCTACCCTGAAGCTTTCTTT.

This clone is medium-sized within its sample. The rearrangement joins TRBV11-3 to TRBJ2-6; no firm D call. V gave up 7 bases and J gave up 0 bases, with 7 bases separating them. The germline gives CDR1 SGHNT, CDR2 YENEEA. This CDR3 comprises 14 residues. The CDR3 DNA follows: TGTGCCAGCAACCAAGTCTCTGGGGCCAACGTCCTGACTTTC. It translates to CASNQVSGANVLTF.

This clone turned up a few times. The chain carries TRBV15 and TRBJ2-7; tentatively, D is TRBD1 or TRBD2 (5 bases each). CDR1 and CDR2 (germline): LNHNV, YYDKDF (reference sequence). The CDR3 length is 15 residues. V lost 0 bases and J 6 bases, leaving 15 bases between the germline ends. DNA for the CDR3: TGTGCCACCAGCAGAGATCGGGGCGGAAGTTTCGAGCAGTACTTC. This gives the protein CATSRDRGGSFEQYF.

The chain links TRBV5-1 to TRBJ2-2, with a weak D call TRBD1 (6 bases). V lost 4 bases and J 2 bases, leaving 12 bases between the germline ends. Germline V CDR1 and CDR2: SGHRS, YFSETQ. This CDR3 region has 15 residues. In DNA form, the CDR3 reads TGCGCCAGCAGCATTGGGGGCAGCAACACCGGGGAGCTGTTTTTT. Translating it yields CASSIGGSNTGELFF.

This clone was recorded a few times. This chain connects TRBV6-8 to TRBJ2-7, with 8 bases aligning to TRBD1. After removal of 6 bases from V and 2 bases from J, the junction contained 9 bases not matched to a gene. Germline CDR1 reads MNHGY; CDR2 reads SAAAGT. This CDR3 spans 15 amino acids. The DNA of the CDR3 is TGTGCCAGCAGCCGACCGGGACAGGCTACCTACGAGCAGTACTTC. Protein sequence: CASSRPGQATYEQYF.

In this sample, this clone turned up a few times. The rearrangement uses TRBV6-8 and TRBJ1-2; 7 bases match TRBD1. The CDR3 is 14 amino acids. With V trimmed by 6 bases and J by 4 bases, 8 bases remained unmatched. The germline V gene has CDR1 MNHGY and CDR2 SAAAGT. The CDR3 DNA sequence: TGTGCCAGCAGCCGGGACAGCCAAACCTATGGCTACACCTTC. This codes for CASSRDSQTYGYTF.

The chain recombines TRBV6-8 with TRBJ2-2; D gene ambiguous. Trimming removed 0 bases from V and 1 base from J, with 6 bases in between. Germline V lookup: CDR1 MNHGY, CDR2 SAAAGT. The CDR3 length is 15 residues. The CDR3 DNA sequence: TGTGCCAGCAGTTACTCGAGAAGGAACACCGGGGAGCTGTTTTTT. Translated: CASSYSRRNTGELFF.

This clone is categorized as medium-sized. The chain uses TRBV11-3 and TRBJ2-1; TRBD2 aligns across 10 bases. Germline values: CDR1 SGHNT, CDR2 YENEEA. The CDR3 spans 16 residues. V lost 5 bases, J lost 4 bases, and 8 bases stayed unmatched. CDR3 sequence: CASSQAKRGGYNEQFF. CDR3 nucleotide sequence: TGTGCCAGCAGCCAAGCAAAGCGGGGGGGTTACAATGAGCAGTTCTTC.

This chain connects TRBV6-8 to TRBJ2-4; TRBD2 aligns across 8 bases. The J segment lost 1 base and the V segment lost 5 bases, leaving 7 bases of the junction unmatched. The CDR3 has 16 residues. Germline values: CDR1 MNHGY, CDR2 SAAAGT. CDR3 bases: TGTGCCAGCAGTCCCATCCGGGGGGGGGCCAAAAACATTCAGTACTTC. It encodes CASSPIRGGAKNIQYF.

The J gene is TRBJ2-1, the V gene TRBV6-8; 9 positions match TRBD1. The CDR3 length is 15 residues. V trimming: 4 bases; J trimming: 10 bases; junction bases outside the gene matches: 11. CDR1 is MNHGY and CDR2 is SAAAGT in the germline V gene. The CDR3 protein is CASSWGGQGFGEQFF. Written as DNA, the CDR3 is TGTGCCAGCAGTTGGGGGGGACAGGGCTTTGGCGAGCAGTTCTTC.

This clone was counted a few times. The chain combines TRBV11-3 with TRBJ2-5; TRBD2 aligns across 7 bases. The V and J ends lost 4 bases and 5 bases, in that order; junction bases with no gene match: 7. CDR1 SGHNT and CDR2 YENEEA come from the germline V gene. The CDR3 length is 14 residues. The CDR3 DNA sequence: TGTGCCAGCAGCTACCAAGCGGGGTCTGAGACCCAGTACTTC. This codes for CASSYQAGSETQYF.

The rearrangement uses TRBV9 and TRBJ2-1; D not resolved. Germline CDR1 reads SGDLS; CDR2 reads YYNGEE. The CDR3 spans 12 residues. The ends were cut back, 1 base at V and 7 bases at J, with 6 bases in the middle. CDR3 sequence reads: CASSVSENEQFF. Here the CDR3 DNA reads TGTGCCAGCAGCGTATCGGAGAATGAGCAGTTCTTC.

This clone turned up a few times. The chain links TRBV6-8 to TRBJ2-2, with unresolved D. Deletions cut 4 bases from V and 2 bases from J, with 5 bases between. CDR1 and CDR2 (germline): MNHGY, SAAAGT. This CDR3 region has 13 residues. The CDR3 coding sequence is TGTGCCAGCAGTTGGCGTAACACCGGGGAGCTGTTTTTT. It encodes CASSWRNTGELFF.

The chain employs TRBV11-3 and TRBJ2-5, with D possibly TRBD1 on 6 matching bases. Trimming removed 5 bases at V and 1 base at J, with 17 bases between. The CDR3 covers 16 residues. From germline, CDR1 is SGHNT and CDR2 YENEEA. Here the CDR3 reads CASSNADTGFQETQYF. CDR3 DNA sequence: TGTGCCAGCAGCAACGCCGACACAGGGTTCCAAGAGACCCAGTACTTC. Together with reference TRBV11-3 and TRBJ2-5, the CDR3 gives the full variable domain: EAGVVQSPRYKIIEKKQPVAFWCNPISGHNTLYWYLQNLGQGPELLIRYENEEAVDDSQLPKDRFSAERLKGVDSTLKIQPAELGDSAVYLCASSNADTGFQETQYFGPGTRLLVL.

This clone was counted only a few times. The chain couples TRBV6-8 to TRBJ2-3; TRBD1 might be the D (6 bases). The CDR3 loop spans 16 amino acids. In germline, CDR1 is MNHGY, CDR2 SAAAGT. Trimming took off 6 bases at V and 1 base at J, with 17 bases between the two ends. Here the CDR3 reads CASRIGQLARTDTQYF. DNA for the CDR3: TGTGCCAGCAGGATAGGACAGCTCGCCCGCACAGATACGCAGTATTTT.

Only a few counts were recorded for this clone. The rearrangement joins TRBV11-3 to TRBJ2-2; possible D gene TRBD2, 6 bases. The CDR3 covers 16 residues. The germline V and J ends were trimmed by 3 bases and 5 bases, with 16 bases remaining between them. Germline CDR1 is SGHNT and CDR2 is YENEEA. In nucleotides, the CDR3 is TGTGCCAGCAGCTTCCCTACTAGCAGTTCGACCGGGGAGCTGTTTTTT. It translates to CASSFPTSSSTGELFF.

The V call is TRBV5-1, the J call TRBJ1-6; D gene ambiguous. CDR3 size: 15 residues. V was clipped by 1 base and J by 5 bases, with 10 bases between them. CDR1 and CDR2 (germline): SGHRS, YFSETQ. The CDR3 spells CASSLSWVNNSPLHF. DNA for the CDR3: TGCGCCAGCAGCTTGTCCTGGGTAAATAATTCACCCCTCCACTTT.

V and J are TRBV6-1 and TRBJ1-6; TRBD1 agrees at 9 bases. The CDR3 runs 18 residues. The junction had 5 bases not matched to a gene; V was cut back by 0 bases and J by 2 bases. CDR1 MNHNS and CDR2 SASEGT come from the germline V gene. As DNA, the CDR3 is TGTGCCAGCAGTGAAGCGCTAGGACAGGGGACCTATAATTCACCCCTCCACTTT. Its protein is CASSEALGQGTYNSPLHF.

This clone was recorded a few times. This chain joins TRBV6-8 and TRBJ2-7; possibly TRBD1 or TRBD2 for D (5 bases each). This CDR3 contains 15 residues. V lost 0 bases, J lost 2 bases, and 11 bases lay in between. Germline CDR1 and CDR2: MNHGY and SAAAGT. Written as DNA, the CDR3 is TGTGCCAGCAGTTACTCGACCGGGACCCCCTACGAGCAGTACTTC. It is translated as CASSYSTGTPYEQYF.

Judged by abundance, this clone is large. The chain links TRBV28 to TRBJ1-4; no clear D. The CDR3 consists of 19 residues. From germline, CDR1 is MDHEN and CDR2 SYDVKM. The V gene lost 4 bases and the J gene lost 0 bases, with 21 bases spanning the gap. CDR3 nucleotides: TGTGCCAGCAGTTCGATACAAACCGGACTTTTCGCAACTAATGAAAAACTGTTTTTT. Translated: CASSSIQTGLFATNEKLFF.

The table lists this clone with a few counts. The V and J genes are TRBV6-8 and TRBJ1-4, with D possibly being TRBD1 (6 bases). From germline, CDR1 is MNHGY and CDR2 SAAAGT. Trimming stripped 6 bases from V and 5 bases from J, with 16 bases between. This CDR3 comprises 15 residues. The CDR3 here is CASRLDRNPNEKLFF. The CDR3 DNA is TGTGCCAGCAGACTCGACAGGAACCCCAATGAAAAACTGTTTTTT.

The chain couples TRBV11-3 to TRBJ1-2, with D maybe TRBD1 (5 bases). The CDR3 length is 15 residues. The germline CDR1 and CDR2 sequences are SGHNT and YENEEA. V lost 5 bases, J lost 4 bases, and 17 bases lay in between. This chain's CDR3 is CASSRMETDVYGYTF. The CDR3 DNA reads TGTGCCAGCAGCCGAATGGAGACAGATGTCTATGGCTACACCTTC.

For the CDR3, the DNA is TGTGCCAGCTCACCATCCACAGATACGCAGTATTTT. Protein sequence: CASSPSTDTQYF. The J gene is TRBJ2-3, the V gene TRBV18; D gene uncertain. The CDR3 extends over 12 amino acids. Trimming cost V 2 bases and J 2 bases, with 2 bases left between them. Looked up from germline, CDR1 is KGHSH and CDR2 is LQKENI.

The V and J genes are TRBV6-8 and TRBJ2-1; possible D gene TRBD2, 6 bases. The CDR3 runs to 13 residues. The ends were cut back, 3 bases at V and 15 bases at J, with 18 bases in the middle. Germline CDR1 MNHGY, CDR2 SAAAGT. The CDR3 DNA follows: TGTGCCAGCAGTTATGAGGCGGGGTTAAGGAGGTTCTTC. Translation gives CASSYEAGLRRFF.

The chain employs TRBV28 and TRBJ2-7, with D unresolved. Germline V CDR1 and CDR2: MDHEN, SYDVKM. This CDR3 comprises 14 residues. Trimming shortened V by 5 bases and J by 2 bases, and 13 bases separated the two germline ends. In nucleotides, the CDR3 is TGTGCCAGCAGTACGGGCCCTGGCGCCTACGAGCAGTACTTC. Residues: CASSTGPGAYEQYF.